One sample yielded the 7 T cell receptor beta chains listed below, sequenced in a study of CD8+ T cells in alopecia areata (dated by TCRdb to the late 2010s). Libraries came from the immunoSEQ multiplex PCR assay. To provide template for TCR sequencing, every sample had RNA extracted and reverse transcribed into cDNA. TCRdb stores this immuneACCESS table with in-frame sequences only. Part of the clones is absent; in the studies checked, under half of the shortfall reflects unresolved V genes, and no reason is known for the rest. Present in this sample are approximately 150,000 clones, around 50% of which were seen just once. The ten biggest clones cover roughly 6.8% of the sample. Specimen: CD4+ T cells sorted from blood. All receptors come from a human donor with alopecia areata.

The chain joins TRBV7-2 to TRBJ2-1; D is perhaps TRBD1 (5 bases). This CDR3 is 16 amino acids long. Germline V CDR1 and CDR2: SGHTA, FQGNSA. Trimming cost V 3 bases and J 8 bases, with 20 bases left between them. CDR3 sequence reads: CASSLELGSLQDEQFF. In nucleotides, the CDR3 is TGTGCCAGCAGCTTGGAACTGGGATCTCTACAGGATGAGCAGTTCTTC. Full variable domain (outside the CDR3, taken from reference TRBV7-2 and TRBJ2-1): GAGVSQSPSNKVTEKGKDVELRCDPISGHTALYWYRQSLGQGLEFLIYFQGNSAPDKSGLPSDRFSAERTGGSVSTLTIQRTQQEDSAVYLCASSLELGSLQDEQFFGPGTRLTVL.

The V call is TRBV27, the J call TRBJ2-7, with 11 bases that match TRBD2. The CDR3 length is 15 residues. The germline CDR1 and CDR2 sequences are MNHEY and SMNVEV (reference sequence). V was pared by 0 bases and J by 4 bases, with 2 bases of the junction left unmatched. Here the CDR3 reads CASSLSGLAGYEQYF. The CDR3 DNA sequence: TGTGCCAGCAGTTTATCAGGACTAGCGGGTTACGAGCAGTACTTC.

CDR3 DNA sequence: TGTGCCAGCTCACCAGTTGCGGGAGAGGGACACGAGCAGTACTTC. Encoded protein: CASSPVAGEGHEQYF. The rearrangement uses TRBV18 and TRBJ2-7; 7 nucleotides agree with TRBD2. J was trimmed by 5 bases and V by 2 bases; bases with no gene match: 9. The CDR3 covers 15 residues. In germline, CDR1 is KGHSH, CDR2 LQKENI.

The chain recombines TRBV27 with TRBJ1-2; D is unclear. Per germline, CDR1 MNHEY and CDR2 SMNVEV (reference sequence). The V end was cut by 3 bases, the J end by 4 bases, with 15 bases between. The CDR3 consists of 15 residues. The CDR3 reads CASSFRREVSYGYTF. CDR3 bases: TGTGCCAGCAGTTTCAGGAGGGAGGTGAGCTATGGCTACACCTTC.

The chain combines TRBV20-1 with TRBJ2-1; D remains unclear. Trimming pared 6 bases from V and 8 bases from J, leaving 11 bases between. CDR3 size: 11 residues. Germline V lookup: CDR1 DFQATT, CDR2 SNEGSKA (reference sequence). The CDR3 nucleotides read TGCAGTGCCGGCGTACTCCATGAGCAGTTCTTC. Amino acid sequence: CSAGVLHEQFF.

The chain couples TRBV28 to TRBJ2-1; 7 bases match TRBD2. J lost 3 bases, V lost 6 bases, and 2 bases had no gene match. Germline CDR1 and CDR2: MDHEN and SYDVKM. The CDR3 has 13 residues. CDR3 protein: CASSGRHYNEQFF. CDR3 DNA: TGTGCCAGCAGCGGGAGGCACTACAATGAGCAGTTCTTC.

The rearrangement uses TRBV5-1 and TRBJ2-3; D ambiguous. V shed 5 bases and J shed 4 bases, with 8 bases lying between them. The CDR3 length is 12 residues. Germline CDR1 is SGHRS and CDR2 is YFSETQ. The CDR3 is CASSDNSDTQYF. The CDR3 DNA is TGCGCCAGCAGTGACAACTCAGATACGCAGTATTTT.